This T cell receptor beta chain stems from a study of early T cells in non-severe SARS-CoV-2 infection. TCRdb recomputed calls from the 5' RACE reads with MiXCR, one row per CDR3 protein. In the table there are around 44,000 distinct CDR3 sequences, approximately 9.8% of which are singletons. There are 15 residues in the CDR3. The ends were cut back, 4 bases at V and 6 bases at J, with 16 bases in the middle. Germline V gene sequence: CDR1 LGHDT, CDR2 YNNKEL (reference sequence). Sequenced: whole blood. This clonotype originated in an adult who was a healthcare worker with PCR-confirmed SARS-CoV-2 infection or an uninfected control (not recorded which). The V call is TRBV3-1, the J call TRBJ2-1; D may be TRBD1 (5 bases). The CDR3 is CASSPVQGASNEQFF. The CDR3 coding sequence is TGTGCCAGCAGCCCTGTTCAAGGGGCGAGCAATGAGCAGTTCTTC.